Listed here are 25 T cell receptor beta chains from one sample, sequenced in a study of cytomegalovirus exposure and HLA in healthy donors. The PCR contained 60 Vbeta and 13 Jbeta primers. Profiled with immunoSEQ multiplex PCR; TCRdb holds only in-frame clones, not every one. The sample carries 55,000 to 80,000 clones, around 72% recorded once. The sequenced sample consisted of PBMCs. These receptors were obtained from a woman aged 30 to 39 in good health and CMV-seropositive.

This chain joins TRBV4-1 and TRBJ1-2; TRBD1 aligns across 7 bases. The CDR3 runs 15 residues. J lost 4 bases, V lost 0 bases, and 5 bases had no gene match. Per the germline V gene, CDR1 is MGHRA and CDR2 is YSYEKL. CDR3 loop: CASSQDTRGFYGYTF. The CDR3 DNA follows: TGCGCCAGCAGCCAAGATACCAGGGGGTTCTATGGCTACACCTTC.

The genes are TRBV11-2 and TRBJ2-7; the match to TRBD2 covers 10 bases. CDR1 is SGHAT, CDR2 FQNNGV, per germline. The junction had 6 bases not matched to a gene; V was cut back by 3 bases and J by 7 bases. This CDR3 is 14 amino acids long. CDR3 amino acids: CASSFSGRASEQYF. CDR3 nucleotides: TGTGCCAGCAGCTTCAGCGGGAGGGCTAGTGAGCAGTACTTC.

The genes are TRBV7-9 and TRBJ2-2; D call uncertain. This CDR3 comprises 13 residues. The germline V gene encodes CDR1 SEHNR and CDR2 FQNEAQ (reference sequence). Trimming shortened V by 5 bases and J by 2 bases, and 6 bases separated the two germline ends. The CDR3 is CASSTENTGELFF. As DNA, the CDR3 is TGTGCCAGCAGCACAGAAAACACCGGGGAGCTGTTTTTT. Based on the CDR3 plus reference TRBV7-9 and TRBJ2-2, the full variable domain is DTGVSQNPRHKITKRGQNVTFRCDPISEHNRLYWYRQTLGQGPEFLTYFQNEAQLEKSRLLSDRFSAERPKGSFSTLEIQRTEQGDSAMYLCASSTENTGELFFGEGSRLTVL.

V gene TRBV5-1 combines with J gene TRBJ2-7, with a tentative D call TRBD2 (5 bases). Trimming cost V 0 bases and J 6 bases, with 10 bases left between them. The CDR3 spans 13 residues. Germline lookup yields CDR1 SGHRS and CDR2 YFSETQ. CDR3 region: CASSLEGSGEQYF. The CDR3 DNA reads TGCGCCAGCAGCTTGGAAGGGAGTGGCGAGCAGTACTTC.

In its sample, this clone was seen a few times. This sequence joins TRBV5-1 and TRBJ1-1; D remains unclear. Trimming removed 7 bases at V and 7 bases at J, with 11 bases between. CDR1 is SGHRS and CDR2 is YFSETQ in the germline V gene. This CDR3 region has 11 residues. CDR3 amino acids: CASSGHYEAFF. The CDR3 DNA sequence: TGCGCCAGCTCGGGTCACTATGAAGCTTTCTTT.

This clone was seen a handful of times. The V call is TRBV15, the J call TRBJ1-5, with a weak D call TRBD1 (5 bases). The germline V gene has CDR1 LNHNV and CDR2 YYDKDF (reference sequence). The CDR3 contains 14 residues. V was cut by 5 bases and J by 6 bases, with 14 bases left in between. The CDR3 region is CATSSDRVLQPQHF. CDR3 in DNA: TGTGCCACCAGCTCTGACAGAGTCCTTCAGCCCCAGCATTTT.

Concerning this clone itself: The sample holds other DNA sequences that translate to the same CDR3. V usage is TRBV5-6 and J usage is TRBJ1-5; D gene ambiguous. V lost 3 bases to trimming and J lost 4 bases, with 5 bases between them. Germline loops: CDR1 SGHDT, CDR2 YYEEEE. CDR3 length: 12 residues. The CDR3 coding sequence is TGTGCCAGCAGCTCAGTTAATCAGCCCCAGCATTTT. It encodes CASSSVNQPQHF.

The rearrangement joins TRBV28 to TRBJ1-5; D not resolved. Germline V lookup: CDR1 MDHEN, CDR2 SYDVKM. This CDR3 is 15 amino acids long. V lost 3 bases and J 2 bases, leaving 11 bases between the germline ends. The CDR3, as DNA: TGTGCCAGCAGTTTCTTCTCTCGGGGCAATCAGCCCCAGCATTTT. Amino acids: CASSFFSRGNQPQHF.

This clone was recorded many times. DNA for the CDR3: TGTGCCAGCAGCTTCAGGACAGGGAGCGAGCAGTACTTC. Amino acid sequence: CASSFRTGSEQYF. This chain joins TRBV9 and TRBJ2-7, with TRBD1 identical over 8 bases. V lost 4 bases to trimming and J lost 6 bases; unmatched junction nucleotides: 6. The CDR3 runs 13 residues. Germline V gene data show CDR1 as SGDLS and CDR2 as YYNGEE. The whole variable domain, filled in from reference TRBV9 and TRBJ2-7, reads DSGVTQTPKHLITATGQRVTLRCSPRSGDLSVYWYQQSLDQGLQFLIQYYNGEERAKGNILERFSAQQFPDLHSELNLSSLELGDSALYFCASSFRTGSEQYFGPGTRLTVT.

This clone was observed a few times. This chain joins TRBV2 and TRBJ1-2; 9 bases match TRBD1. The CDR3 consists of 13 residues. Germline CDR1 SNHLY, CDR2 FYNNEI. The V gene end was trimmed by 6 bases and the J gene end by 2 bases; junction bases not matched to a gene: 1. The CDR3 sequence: CASSDRGNYGYTF. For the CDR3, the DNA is TGTGCCAGCAGCGACAGGGGGAACTATGGCTACACCTTC.

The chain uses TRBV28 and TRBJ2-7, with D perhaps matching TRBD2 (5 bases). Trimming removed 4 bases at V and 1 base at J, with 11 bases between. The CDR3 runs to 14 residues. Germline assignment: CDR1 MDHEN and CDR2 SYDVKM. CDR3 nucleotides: TGTGCCAGCAGTTCCGCGGGTTTGTCCTACGAGCAGTACTTC. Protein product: CASSSAGLSYEQYF.

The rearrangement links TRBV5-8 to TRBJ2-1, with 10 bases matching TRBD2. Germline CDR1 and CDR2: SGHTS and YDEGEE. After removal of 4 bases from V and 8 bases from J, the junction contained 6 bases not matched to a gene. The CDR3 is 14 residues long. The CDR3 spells CASSQREGLYEQFF. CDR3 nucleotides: TGTGCCAGCAGCCAGCGGGAGGGCCTGTATGAGCAGTTCTTC.

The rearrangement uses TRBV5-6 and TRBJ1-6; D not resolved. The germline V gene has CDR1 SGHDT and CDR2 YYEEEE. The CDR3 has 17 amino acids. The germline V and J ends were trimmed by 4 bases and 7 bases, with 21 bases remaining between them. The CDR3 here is CASSPALDWSPNSPLHF. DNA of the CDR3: TGTGCCAGCAGCCCGGCCCTAGATTGGAGCCCGAATTCACCCCTCCACTTT.

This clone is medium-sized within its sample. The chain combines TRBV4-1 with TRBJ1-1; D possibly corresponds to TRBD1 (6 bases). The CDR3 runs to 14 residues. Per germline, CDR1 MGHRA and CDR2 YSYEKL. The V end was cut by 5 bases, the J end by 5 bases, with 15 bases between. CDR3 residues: CASSGRTVKTEAFF. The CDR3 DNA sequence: TGCGCCAGCAGCGGACGGACAGTAAAGACTGAAGCTTTCTTT.

The DNA of the CDR3 is TGTGCCAGCAGCGTAGGTGCTAGCGGGGGGAATGAGCAGTTCTTC. It encodes CASSVGASGGNEQFF. The chain has TRBV9 and TRBJ2-1; 11 bases agree with TRBD2. Trimming took 0 bases from V and 7 from J; bases not matched to a gene: 3. The CDR3 sequence is 15 residues long. In germline, CDR1 is SGDLS, CDR2 YYNGEE.

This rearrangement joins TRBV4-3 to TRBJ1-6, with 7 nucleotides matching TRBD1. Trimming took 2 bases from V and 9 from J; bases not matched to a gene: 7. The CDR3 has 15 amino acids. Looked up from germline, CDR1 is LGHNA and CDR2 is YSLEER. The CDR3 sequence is CASSQSRGSVSPLHF. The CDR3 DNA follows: TGCGCCAGCAGCCAATCCAGGGGGTCCGTTTCACCCCTCCACTTT.

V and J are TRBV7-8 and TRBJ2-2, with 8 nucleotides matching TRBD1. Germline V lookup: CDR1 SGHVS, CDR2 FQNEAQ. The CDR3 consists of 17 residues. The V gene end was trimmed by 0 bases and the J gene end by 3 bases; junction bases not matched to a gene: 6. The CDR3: CASSLAPWTGYTGELFF. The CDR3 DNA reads TGTGCCAGCAGCTTAGCGCCGTGGACAGGGTACACCGGGGAGCTGTTTTTT.

CDR3 DNA: TGCAGCGTTGAAGGTTCCGGGACTAGCTCTAACGAGCAGTACTTC. Its protein is CSVEGSGTSSNEQYF. The V call is TRBV29-1, the J call TRBJ2-7; 9 nucleotides align to TRBD2. Trimming removed 1 base from V and 5 bases from J; junction bases left unmatched: 9. CDR1 is SQVTM and CDR2 is ANQGSEA in the germline V gene. The length of the CDR3 is 15 residues.

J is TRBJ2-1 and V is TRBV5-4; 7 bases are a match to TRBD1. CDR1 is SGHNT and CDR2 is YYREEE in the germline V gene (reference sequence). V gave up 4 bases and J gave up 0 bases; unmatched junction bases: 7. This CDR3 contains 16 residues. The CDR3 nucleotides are TGTGCCAGCAGCGGTGGGGGACAGAGCTCCTACAATGAGCAGTTCTTC. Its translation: CASSGGGQSSYNEQFF.

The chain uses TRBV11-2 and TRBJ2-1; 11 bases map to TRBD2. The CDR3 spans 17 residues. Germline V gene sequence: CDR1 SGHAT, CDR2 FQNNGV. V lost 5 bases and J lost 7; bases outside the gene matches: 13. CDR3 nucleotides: TGTGCCAGCAGCCGACGGTCCGGGACTAGCGGATGGAATGAGCAGTTCTTC. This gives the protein CASSRRSGTSGWNEQFF.

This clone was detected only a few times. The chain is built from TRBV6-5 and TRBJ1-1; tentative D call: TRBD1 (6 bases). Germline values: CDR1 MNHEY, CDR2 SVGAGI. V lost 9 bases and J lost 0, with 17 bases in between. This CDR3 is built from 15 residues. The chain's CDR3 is CASRGHRALNTEAFF. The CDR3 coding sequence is TGTGCCAGTAGGGGCCACAGGGCTTTGAACACTGAAGCTTTCTTT.

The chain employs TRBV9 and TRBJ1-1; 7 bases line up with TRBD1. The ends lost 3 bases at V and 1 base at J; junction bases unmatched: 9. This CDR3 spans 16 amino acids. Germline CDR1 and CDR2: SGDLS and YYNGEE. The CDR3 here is CASSADYRGSNTEAFF. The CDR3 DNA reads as TGTGCCAGCAGCGCCGACTACAGGGGATCGAACACTGAAGCTTTCTTT.

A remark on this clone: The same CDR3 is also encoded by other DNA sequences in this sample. The CDR3 DNA follows: TGTGCCATCAGTGAAGCGGGGACCGGGGAGCTGTTTTTT. It encodes CAISEAGTGELFF. The rearrangement links TRBV10-3 to TRBJ2-2, with TRBD2 identical over 7 bases. The CDR3 length is 13 residues. Germline lookup yields CDR1 ENHRY and CDR2 SYGVKD. V trimming: 3 bases; J trimming: 5 bases; junction bases outside the gene matches: 0.

DNA of the CDR3: TGTGCCAGCAGTTTGGGGTTTGGGAGTTCGTACAATGAGCAGTTCTTC. Its protein product is CASSLGFGSSYNEQFF. V and J are TRBV28 and TRBJ2-1; weak D call: TRBD2 (5 bases). Germline lookup yields CDR1 MDHEN and CDR2 SYDVKM. V lost 3 bases to trimming and J lost 4 bases, with 16 bases between them. CDR3 size: 16 residues.

DNA of the CDR3: TGTGCCAGCAGCTTAGGAAGACAGGGTAGGGGGCAGTACTTC. Its protein is CASSLGRQGRGQYF. The chain joins TRBV7-9 to TRBJ2-7, with 7 bases matching TRBD1. Germline V CDR1 and CDR2: SEHNR, FQNEAQ (reference sequence). J lost 9 bases, V lost 1 base, and 9 bases had no gene match. The CDR3 is made up of 14 amino acids.